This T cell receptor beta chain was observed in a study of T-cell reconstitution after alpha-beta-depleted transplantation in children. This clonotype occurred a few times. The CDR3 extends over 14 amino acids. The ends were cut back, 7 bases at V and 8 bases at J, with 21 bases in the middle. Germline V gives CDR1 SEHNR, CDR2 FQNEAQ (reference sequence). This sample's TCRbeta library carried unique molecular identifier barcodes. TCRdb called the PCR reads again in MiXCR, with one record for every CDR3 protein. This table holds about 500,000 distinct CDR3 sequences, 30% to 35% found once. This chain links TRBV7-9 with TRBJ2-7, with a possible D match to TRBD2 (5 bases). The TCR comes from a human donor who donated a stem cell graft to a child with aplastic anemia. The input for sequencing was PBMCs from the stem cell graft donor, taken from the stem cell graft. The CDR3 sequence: CASTLRERPYQQYV. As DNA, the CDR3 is TGTGCCAGCACCCTTCGGGAACGACCCTATCAGCAGTACGTC.